This TCR beta chain was recorded in a study of blood T cell repertoires in COVID-19. Across the whole study: Acute-phase and convalescent COVID-19 samples originated in the United States, Italy and Spain.

Authors' analysis steps: How many nucleated cells were present was estimated from reference gene primer amplification. TCRdb's copy holds only in-frame clones and misses some; the assay was immunoSEQ multiplex PCR. D and trimming were read from the DNA, whereas the V and J calls and clone size are those reported in that table. Here the sample spans 70,000 to 75,000 clones, around 79% being singletons. V lost 5 bases, J lost 2 bases, and 13 bases lay in between. There are 14 residues in the CDR3. Germline V gene sequence: CDR1 SEHNR, CDR2 FQNEAQ (reference sequence). Sequencing was performed on peripheral blood. This receptor was identified in a man aged 55-75 years with active or convalescent COVID-19. This chain joins TRBV7-9 and TRBJ2-7, with D perhaps matching TRBD2 (6 bases). CDR3 sequence: CASSNLGTAYEQYF. In DNA form, the CDR3 reads TGTGCCAGCAGCAATCTTGGGACTGCCTACGAGCAGTACTTC.